These 20 T cell receptor beta chains originate from one sample sequenced in a study of blood T cell repertoires in COVID-19. Clones were sequenced by immunoSEQ multiplex PCR, and TCRdb holds only the in-frame ones, with some missing. The repertoire holds 30,000 to 40,000 clones, with around 80% as singletons. The specimen sequenced was peripheral blood. All receptors derive from a woman aged 60 to 75 with acute or convalescent COVID-19.

CDR3 amino acids: CASSPADRLNTEAFF. In nucleotides, the CDR3 is TGTGCCAGTAGCCCAGCGGACAGGCTGAACACTGAAGCTTTCTTT. The chain carries TRBV19 and TRBJ1-1; TRBD1 matches at 7 bases. Germline lookup yields CDR1 LNHDA and CDR2 SQIVND (reference sequence). The CDR3 runs 15 residues. Trimming at V came to 6 bases and at J to 0 bases, leaving 7 bases not matched to a gene.

V and J are TRBV7-9 and TRBJ1-3; TRBD1 matches 8 bases. The V and J ends lost 2 bases and 0 bases, in that order; junction bases with no gene match: 3. The CDR3 has 16 residues. The germline V gene has CDR1 SEHNR and CDR2 FQNEAQ (reference sequence). As DNA, the CDR3 is TGTGCCAGCAGCTTATCGGGACAGGTCTCTGGAAACACCATATATTTT. It is translated as CASSLSGQVSGNTIYF.

The chain recombines TRBV28 with TRBJ2-3; D is possibly TRBD2 (7 bases). Trimming removed 2 bases from V and 1 base from J, with 10 bases in between. In germline, CDR1 is MDHEN, CDR2 SYDVKM. The CDR3 totals 15 residues. The CDR3 coding sequence is TGTGCCAGCAGTTTAGGGGGGGCGGGCACAGATACGCAGTATTTT. This encodes CASSLGGAGTDTQYF.

As for this clone: Different DNA sequences within this sample yield the same CDR3. CDR3 protein: CASSVVGGAEGYTF. CDR3 in DNA: TGTGCCAGCAGCGTAGTAGGGGGGGCGGAGGGCTACACCTTC. The chain uses TRBV9 and TRBJ1-2; tentative D call: TRBD1 (6 bases). Between the trimmed V and J ends, which lost 0 bases and 8 bases, there was a span of 14 bases. The CDR3 totals 14 residues. CDR1 SGDLS and CDR2 YYNGEE come from the germline V gene.

The chain carries TRBV5-1 and TRBJ2-4, with D perhaps matching TRBD1 (6 bases). The CDR3 loop spans 12 amino acids. The V end lost 4 bases, the J end lost 9 bases, and 11 bases lay between the germline ends. The germline gives CDR1 SGHRS, CDR2 YFSETQ. The CDR3 reads CASSPSGVIQYF. CDR3 coding DNA: TGCGCCAGCAGCCCGTCAGGGGTCATTCAGTACTTC.

The chain combines TRBV12-5 with TRBJ1-2; 8 bases match TRBD1. The CDR3 has 16 residues. Germline-derived CDR1 and CDR2 are LGHNT and FRNRAP. V was clipped by 3 bases and J by 6 bases; unmatched bases: 12. Here the CDR3 DNA reads TGTGCTAGTGGTTTTAATGGTGGACAGGGCTCGAATGGCTACACCTTC. Encoded protein: CASGFNGGQGSNGYTF.

Only a few counts were recorded for this clone. The V gene is TRBV28, the J gene TRBJ1-6; maybe TRBD1 (6 bases). In germline, CDR1 is MDHEN, CDR2 SYDVKM. Between the trimmed V and J ends, which lost 2 bases and 0 bases, there was a span of 14 bases. The CDR3 length is 18 residues. Here the CDR3 reads CASSLPRGGSSYNSPLHF. CDR3 DNA: TGTGCCAGCAGTTTACCCCGAGGGGGTAGCTCCTATAATTCACCCCTCCACTTT.

The V and J genes are TRBV19 and TRBJ1-5, with 10 bases lining up with TRBD1. This CDR3 is built from 17 residues. CDR1 is LNHDA, CDR2 SQIVND, per germline (reference sequence). Trimming removed 0 bases from V and 6 bases from J; junction bases left unmatched: 8. The chain's CDR3 is CASSIEGGTGDSQPQHF. The DNA of the CDR3 is TGTGCCAGTAGTATAGAGGGGGGGACAGGGGATAGTCAGCCCCAGCATTTT.

The chain recombines TRBV19 with TRBJ1-1; D uncertain. The CDR3 runs to 14 residues. Germline CDR1 and CDR2: LNHDA and SQIVND (reference sequence). Deletions cut 1 base from V and 2 bases from J, with 8 bases between. The CDR3 region is CASSIAEANTEAFF. Written as DNA, the CDR3 is TGTGCCAGTAGTATAGCCGAGGCCAACACTGAAGCTTTCTTT.

The chain has TRBV12-3 or TRBV12-4 and TRBJ1-1; D remains unclear. This CDR3 has 13 residues. The V gene lost 2 bases and the J gene lost 6 bases, with 10 bases spanning the gap. The CDR3 DNA is TGTGCCAGCAGTTTAAACGTAGCGTCTGAAGCTTTCTTT. Amino acids: CASSLNVASEAFF.

The chain joins TRBV9 to TRBJ1-3, with D tentatively TRBD1 (5 bases). Germline assignment: CDR1 SGDLS and CDR2 YYNGEE. The CDR3 is 16 residues long. V lost 3 bases and J 0 bases, leaving 13 bases between the germline ends. In DNA, the CDR3 is TGTGCCAGCAGCGGCCTTGACAGTTTCTCTGGAAACACCATATATTTT. Translation gives CASSGLDSFSGNTIYF.

The chain combines TRBV15 with TRBJ2-7; a weak D match, TRBD2 (5 bases). The CDR3 is 14 amino acids. The V and J ends lost 0 bases and 3 bases respectively, with 9 bases between them. Per germline, CDR1 LNHNV and CDR2 YYDKDF (reference sequence). This CDR3 reads CATSRDPGIYEQYF. In DNA, the CDR3 is TGTGCCACCAGCAGAGACCCGGGAATCTACGAGCAGTACTTC.

The rearrangement joins TRBV9 to TRBJ2-3, with TRBD2 matching 8 bases. The CDR3 covers 16 residues. CDR1 and CDR2 (germline): SGDLS, YYNGEE. Losses at the gene ends were 0 bases for V and 2 bases for J; bases not matched to a gene: 5. The CDR3 sequence is CASSVVWRGDTDTQYF. CDR3 coding DNA: TGTGCCAGCAGCGTAGTGTGGCGGGGGGACACAGATACGCAGTATTTT.

The chain has TRBV5-6 and TRBJ1-2; D is undetermined. The germline V gene encodes CDR1 SGHDT and CDR2 YYEEEE. CDR3 size: 14 residues. V lost 2 bases, J lost 6 bases, and 14 bases lay in between. The CDR3: CASSFAIGSHGYTF. The CDR3 nucleotides are TGTGCCAGCAGCTTCGCTATTGGGAGCCATGGCTACACCTTC.

This clone appeared a single time. The J gene is TRBJ2-1, the V gene TRBV7-2, with 8 bases identical to TRBD2. Trimming cost V 1 base and J 7 bases; bases outside gene matches: 3. The CDR3 has 14 amino acids. CDR1 is SGHTA, CDR2 FQGNSA, per germline. The CDR3 DNA sequence: TGTGCCAGCAGCTTAGGCAGACTAGCGAATGAGCAGTTCTTC. Translated, it gives CASSLGRLANEQFF.

The genes are TRBV18 and TRBJ2-7, with a possible D match to TRBD1 (6 bases). The V end was cut by 6 bases, the J end by 3 bases, with 12 bases between. The CDR3 has 13 residues. Germline V gene data show CDR1 as KGHSH and CDR2 as LQKENI. CDR3 DNA: TGTGCCAGCTCTCCTAGGGGGAACTACGAGCAGTACTTC. This gives the protein CASSPRGNYEQYF.

The chain is built from TRBV5-1 and TRBJ1-1; perhaps TRBD1 as D (6 bases). Germline values: CDR1 SGHRS, CDR2 YFSETQ. The CDR3 is 14 amino acids. V lost 4 bases and J 3 bases, leaving 13 bases between the germline ends. CDR3 coding DNA: TGCGCCAGCAGCCTCAGGGGAATAGACACTGAAGCTTTCTTT. It translates to CASSLRGIDTEAFF.

The CDR3 DNA is TGTGCCAGCAGCCCACCCGGGGGAAGGCAAGATACGCAGTATTTT. Translating it yields CASSPPGGRQDTQYF. The chain couples TRBV3-1 (or the pseudogene TRBV3-2) to TRBJ2-3; possibly TRBD2 for D (6 bases). V was clipped by 4 bases and J by 5 bases, with 16 bases between them. CDR1 LGHDT and CDR2 YNNKEL come from the germline V gene (reference sequence). CDR3 size: 15 residues.

The chain has TRBV27 and TRBJ1-2; perhaps TRBD1 as D (5 bases). V was pared by 2 bases and J by 5 bases, with 9 bases between. The CDR3 loop spans 13 amino acids. Per the germline V gene, CDR1 is MNHEY and CDR2 is SMNVEV (reference sequence). CDR3 DNA sequence: TGTGCCAGCAGTTTAAGCAGGGAATATGGCTACACCTTC. It is translated as CASSLSREYGYTF.

The chain links TRBV11-2 to TRBJ2-7; weak D call: TRBD2 (6 bases). The CDR3 covers 15 residues. CDR1 and CDR2 (germline): SGHAT, FQNNGV. V dropped 1 base and J dropped 0 bases, with 10 bases sitting between them. The CDR3 sequence: CASSLGQRASYEQYF. The CDR3 DNA reads as TGTGCCAGCAGCTTAGGCCAGCGGGCCTCCTACGAGCAGTACTTC.